This T cell receptor (beta chain) was sequenced in a study of cytomegalovirus exposure and HLA in healthy donors. Separation from the 666-subject first cohort characterized the 120-subject validation cohort, to which the donors belonged. Some clones are missing from TCRdb's copy, which holds only in-frame ones; the method was immunoSEQ multiplex PCR. The table lists about 160,000 clones, about 90% of them singletons, with around 10% in the top ten. CDR3 length: 16 residues. Germline assignment: CDR1 MDHEN and CDR2 SYDVKM. Trimming removed 7 bases from V and 0 bases from J, with 16 bases in between. The sample comprised PBMCs. The receptor was derived from a woman aged 18-35 years in good health and CMV-seropositive. This chain links TRBV28 with TRBJ1-5; D is unclear. CDR3 amino acids: CASKAAGQYSNQPQHF. The CDR3 DNA reads TGTGCCAGCAAGGCCGCGGGTCAATATAGCAATCAGCCCCAGCATTTT.